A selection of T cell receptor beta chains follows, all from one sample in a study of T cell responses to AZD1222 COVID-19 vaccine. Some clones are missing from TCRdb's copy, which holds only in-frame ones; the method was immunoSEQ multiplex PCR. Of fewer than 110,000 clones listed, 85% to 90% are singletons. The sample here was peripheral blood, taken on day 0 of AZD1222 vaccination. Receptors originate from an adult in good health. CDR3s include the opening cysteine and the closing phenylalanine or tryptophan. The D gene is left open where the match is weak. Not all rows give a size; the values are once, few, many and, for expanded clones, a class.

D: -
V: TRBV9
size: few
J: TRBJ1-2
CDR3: CASSVGRGGGGYTF
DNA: TGTGCCAGCAGCGTAGGAAGGGGAGGAGGCGGCTACACCTTC

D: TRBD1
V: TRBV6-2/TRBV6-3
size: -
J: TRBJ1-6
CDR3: CASSYDRALWPLHF
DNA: TGTGCCAGCAGTTACGACAGGGCCCTTTGGCCCCTCCACTTT

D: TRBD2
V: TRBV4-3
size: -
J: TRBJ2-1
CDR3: CASSQDMAGGYEQFF
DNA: TGCGCCAGCAGCCAAGATATGGCGGGAGGGTATGAGCAGTTCTTC

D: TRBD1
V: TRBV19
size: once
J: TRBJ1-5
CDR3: CASSIRQGGQPQHF
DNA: TGTGCCAGTAGTATTCGACAGGGGGGTCAGCCCCAGCATTTT

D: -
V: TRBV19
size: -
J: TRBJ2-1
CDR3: CASSMNPGSNEQFF
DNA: TGTGCCAGTAGTATGAATCCGGGGTCCAATGAGCAGTTCTTC

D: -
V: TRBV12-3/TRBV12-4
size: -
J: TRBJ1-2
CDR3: CASSLVGHYGYTF
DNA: TGTGCCAGCAGTTTAGTAGGGCACTATGGCTACACCTTC

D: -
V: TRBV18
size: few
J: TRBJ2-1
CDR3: CASSPLGVSDEQFF
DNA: TGTGCCAGCTCACCTTTGGGGGTATCCGATGAGCAGTTCTTC

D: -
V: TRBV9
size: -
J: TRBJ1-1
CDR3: CASSAKMASEAFF
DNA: TGTGCCAGCAGCGCAAAAATGGCGAGTGAAGCTTTCTTT

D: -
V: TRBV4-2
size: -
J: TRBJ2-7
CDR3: CASSQDWTVLYEQYF
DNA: TGTGCCAGCAGCCAGGACTGGACAGTACTCTACGAGCAGTACTTC

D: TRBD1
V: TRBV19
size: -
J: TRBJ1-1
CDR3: CASSDDRETEAFF
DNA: TGTGCCAGTAGTGATGACAGGGAGACTGAAGCTTTCTTT

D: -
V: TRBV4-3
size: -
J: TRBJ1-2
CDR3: CASSQEVSQVFYGYTF
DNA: TGCGCCAGCAGCCAAGAGGTGAGCCAGGTTTTCTATGGCTACACCTTC

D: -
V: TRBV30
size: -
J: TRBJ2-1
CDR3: CASSNGFFNEQFF
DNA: TGTGCTTCCAGCAACGGGTTTTTTAATGAGCAGTTCTTC

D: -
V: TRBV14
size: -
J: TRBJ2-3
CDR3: CASSPRLRDTQYF
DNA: TGTGCCAGCAGCCCCCGACTAAGGGATACGCAGTATTTT

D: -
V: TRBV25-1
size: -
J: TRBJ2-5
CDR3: CASSESRRGLQETQYF
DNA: TGTGCCAGCAGTGAATCCCGTCGGGGCTTACAAGAGACCCAGTACTTC

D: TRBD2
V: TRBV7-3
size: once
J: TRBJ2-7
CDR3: CASSLRVLGLAGPGVYEQYF
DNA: TGTGCCAGCAGCTTAAGGGTACTCGGACTAGCCGGGCCCGGGGTCTACGAGCAGTACTTC

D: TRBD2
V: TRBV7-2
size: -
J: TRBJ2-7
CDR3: CASSLGQTSGSSYF
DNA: TGTGCCAGCAGCTTAGGGCAGACTAGCGGGAGTTCCTACTTC

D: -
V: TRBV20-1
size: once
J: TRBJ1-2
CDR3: CSASPSLFSHGYTF
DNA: TGCAGTGCTAGTCCGTCCCTTTTCTCACATGGCTACACCTTC

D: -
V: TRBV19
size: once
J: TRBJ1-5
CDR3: CASSFSGDQPQHF
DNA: TGTGCCAGTAGCTTCTCAGGGGATCAGCCCCAGCATTTT

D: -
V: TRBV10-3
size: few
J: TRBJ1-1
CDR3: CATRRGNMNTEAFF
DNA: TGTGCCACCCGTCGCGGGAACATGAACACTGAAGCTTTCTTT

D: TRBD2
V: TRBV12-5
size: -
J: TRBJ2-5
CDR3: CASGLRGGLGETQYF
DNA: TGTGCTAGTGGTTTGCGGGGGGGCCTTGGGGAGACCCAGTACTTC

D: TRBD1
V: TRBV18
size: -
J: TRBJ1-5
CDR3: CASSLQGGSNQPQHF
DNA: TGTGCCAGCTCACTACAGGGGGGTAGCAATCAGCCCCAGCATTTT

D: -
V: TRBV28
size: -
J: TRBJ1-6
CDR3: CASSFQVSPLHF
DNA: TGTGCCAGCAGTTTCCAGGTTTCACCCCTCCACTTT

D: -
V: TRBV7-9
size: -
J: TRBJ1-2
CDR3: CASSFAGPPYGYTF
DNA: TGTGCCAGCAGCTTCGCGGGTCCGCCCTATGGCTACACCTTC

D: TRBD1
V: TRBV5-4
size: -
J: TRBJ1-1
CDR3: CASSGQGLFPEAFF
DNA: TGTGCCAGCAGTGGACAGGGCCTTTTCCCTGAAGCTTTCTTT

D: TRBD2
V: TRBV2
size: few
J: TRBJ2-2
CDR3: CASTGARSSGLAGRAKTGELFF
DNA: TGTGCCAGCACCGGAGCCCGCTCTTCGGGACTAGCGGGAAGGGCGAAGACCGGGGAGCTGTTTTTT

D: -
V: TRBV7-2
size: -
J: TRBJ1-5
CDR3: CASSQDTNQPQHF
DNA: TGTGCCAGCAGCCAGGACACTAATCAGCCCCAGCATTTT

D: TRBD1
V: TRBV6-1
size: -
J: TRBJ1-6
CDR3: CASSVGQTSSYNSPLHF
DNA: TGTGCCAGCAGTGTGGGACAGACGAGCTCCTATAATTCACCCCTCCACTTT

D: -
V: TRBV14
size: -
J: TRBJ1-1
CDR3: CASSPLAGEAFF
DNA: TGTGCCAGCAGCCCCCTAGCGGGGGAAGCTTTCTTT

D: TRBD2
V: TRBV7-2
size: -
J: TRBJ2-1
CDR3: CASSLWSTSGSGNEQFF
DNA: TGTGCCAGCAGCTTATGGTCGACTAGCGGGAGTGGCAATGAGCAGTTCTTC

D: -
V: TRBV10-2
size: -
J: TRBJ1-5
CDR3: CASSESGSELNQPQHF
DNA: TGCGCCAGCAGTGAGTCGGGCAGCGAACTAAATCAGCCCCAGCATTTT

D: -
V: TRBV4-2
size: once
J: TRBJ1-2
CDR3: CASSQDKGVGYGYTF
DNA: TGTGCCAGCAGCCAAGATAAAGGGGTCGGCTATGGCTACACCTTC

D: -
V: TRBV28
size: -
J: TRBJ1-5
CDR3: CASSLSDRYQPQHF
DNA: TGTGCCAGCAGTTTATCGGACAGATATCAGCCCCAGCATTTT

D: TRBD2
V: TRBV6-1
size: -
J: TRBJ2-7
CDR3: CASSEMAGGVYEQYF
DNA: TGTGCCAGCAGTGAAATGGCGGGAGGAGTCTACGAGCAGTACTTC

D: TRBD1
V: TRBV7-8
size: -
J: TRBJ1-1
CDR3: CASSLRDRNTEAFF
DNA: TGTGCCAGCAGCCTAAGGGACAGGAACACTGAAGCTTTCTTT

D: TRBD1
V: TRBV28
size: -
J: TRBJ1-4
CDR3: CASSWGTGGATNEKLFF
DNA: TGTGCCAGCAGCTGGGGGACAGGGGGTGCAACTAATGAAAAACTGTTTTTT

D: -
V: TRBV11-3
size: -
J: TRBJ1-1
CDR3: CASSRGTHNTEAFF
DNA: TGTGCCAGCAGCCGCGGGACACATAACACTGAAGCTTTCTTT

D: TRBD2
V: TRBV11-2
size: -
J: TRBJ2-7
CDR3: CASSSGLAISEQYF
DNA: TGTGCCAGCAGCTCGGGACTAGCTATCAGCGAGCAGTACTTC

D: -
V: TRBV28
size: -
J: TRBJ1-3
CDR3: CASSWTGTYAGNTIYF
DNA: TGTGCCAGCAGCTGGACGGGGACTTACGCTGGAAACACCATATATTTT

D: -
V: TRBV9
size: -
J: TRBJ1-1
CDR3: CASSPPLDTEAFF
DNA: TGTGCCAGCAGCCCCCCGCTCGACACTGAAGCTTTCTTT

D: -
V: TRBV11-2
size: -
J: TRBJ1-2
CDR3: CASSFGGPGIGGYTF
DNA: TGTGCCAGCAGCTTTGGGGGACCGGGAATTGGTGGCTACACCTTC

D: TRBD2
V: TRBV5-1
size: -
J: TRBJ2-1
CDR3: CASSLGGDYLGDEQFF
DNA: TGCGCCAGCAGCTTGGGTGGGGACTACCTTGGCGATGAGCAGTTCTTC

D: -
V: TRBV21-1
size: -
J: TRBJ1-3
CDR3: CASSEGRGKDGNTIYF
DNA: TGTGCCAGCAGCGAAGGGAGAGGTAAGGATGGAAACACCATATATTTT

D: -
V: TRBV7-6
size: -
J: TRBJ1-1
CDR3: CASSPRLGVSTEAFF
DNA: TGTGCCAGCAGCCCCCGATTAGGGGTGAGCACTGAAGCTTTCTTT